This TCR beta chain was recovered during a study of blood T cell repertoires in COVID-19. Source study methods: How many nucleated cells were present was estimated from reference gene primer amplification. Sequenced by immunoSEQ multiplex PCR; TCRdb stores in-frame clones only, minus some. D and trimming were read from the DNA, whereas the V and J calls and clone size are those reported in that table. Of about 210,000 clones in the sample, around four fifths were seen once. This CDR3 is built from 17 residues. Germline assignment: CDR1 LGHDT and CDR2 YNNKEL (reference sequence). V was trimmed by 4 bases and J by 3 bases, leaving 22 bases between them.

V usage is TRBV3-1 (or the pseudogene TRBV3-2) and J usage is TRBJ2-7; D is tentatively TRBD1 or TRBD2 (10 bases each). Sequencing input: peripheral blood. The receptor's source is a woman aged 50 to 65 with active or convalescent COVID-19. The CDR3 protein is CASSLGQGLAGGYEQYF. Written as DNA, the CDR3 is TGTGCCAGCAGCCTGGGACAGGGGTTAGCGGGAGGCTACGAGCAGTACTTC.